Listed below are T cell receptor beta chains from one sample, sequenced in a study of shared clonotypes between healthy human individuals. Generated by immunoSEQ multiplex PCR, the TCRdb table keeps only in-frame clones and is missing some. The sample carries 850,000 to 1,200,000 clones, roughly 80% recorded once. Sequencing was performed on memory CD4+ T cells sorted from blood. The source of these receptors is a man in his late teens or twenties in good health. The CDR3 runs from the conserved cysteine through the conserved F or W. The D gene is left open where the match is weak. The listing skips clone size in some rows; elsewhere it reads once, few, many or a size class.

TRBD1	few	TRBV7-9	TRBJ1-1	CASSLPGQGAQGAFF	TGTGCCAGCAGCCTCCCGGGACAGGGGGCGCAGGGAGCTTTCTTT
TRBD1	few	TRBV28	TRBJ1-2	CASYPQGSNYGYTF	TGTGCCAGCTACCCACAGGGGAGCAACTATGGCTACACCTTC
TRBD2	-	TRBV9	TRBJ2-3	CASSVGPGGASSTDTQYF	TGTGCCAGCAGCGTGGGGCCGGGGGGGGCCTCTAGCACAGATACGCAGTATTTT
-	once	TRBV19	TRBJ1-1	CASSIRTGQNTEAFF	TGTGCCAGTAGTATAAGGACCGGACAGAACACTGAAGCTTTCTTT
-	-	TRBV15	TRBJ1-4	CATSRDYNLLALFF	TGTGCCACCAGCAGAGATTATAACCTATTAGCTCTGTTTTTT
TRBD1	-	TRBV28	TRBJ2-7	CASSLPLLTGGSYEQYF	TGTGCCAGCAGTTTACCCTTACTCACAGGGGGCAGCTACGAGCAGTACTTC
-	few	TRBV6-1	TRBJ1-1	CASSERYGRGRENTEAFF	TGTGCCAGCAGTGAAAGGTATGGGCGGGGACGGGAGAACACTGAAGCTTTCTTT
TRBD1	-	TRBV10-2	TRBJ2-5	CASKEGTATKETQYF	TGCGCCAGCAAAGAGGGGACAGCTACCAAGGAGACCCAGTACTTC
-	-	TRBV6-1	TRBJ1-5	CASVSGSSNQPQHF	TGTGCCAGCGTTTCGGGCAGTAGCAATCAGCCCCAGCATTTT
-	-	TRBV30	TRBJ2-2	CAWSHSNTGELFF	TGTGCCTGGAGTCACAGTAACACCGGGGAGCTGTTTTTT
-	-	TRBV18	TRBJ2-1	CASSPPMVSNEQFF	TGTGCCAGCTCACCACCGATGGTTTCCAATGAGCAGTTCTTC
-	-	TRBV30	TRBJ2-5	CAWSVFGKQYF	TGTGCCTGGAGTGTTTTTGGGAAGCAGTACTTC
-	-	TRBV30	TRBJ2-2	CAWSVSRATGELFF	TGTGCCTGGAGTGTAAGCAGGGCCACCGGGGAGCTGTTTTTT
-	-	TRBV7-2	TRBJ2-1	CASSLAALGANEQFF	TGTGCCAGCAGCTTAGCAGCGCTGGGGGCCAATGAGCAGTTCTTC
-	-	TRBV28	TRBJ1-1	CASSSKGLNTEAFF	TGTGCCAGCAGTTCCAAGGGGTTGAACACTGAAGCTTTCTTT
-	-	TRBV11-2	TRBJ2-3	CASSLEVSLTDTQYF	TGTGCCAGCAGCTTAGAAGTGAGCCTCACAGATACGCAGTATTTT
-	-	TRBV15	TRBJ2-3	CATSRDWGGKADTQYF	TGTGCCACCAGCAGAGATTGGGGCGGGAAAGCAGATACGCAGTATTTT
-	-	TRBV28	TRBJ1-2	CASSPSKRGNYGYTF	TGTGCCAGCAGCCCTTCAAAGAGAGGGAACTATGGCTACACCTTC
-	-	TRBV7-9	TRBJ2-1	CASTSVGNEQFF	TGTGCCAGCACTTCAGTAGGCAATGAGCAGTTCTTC
-	-	TRBV11-2	TRBJ2-1	CASSLDSSYNEQFF	TGTGCCAGCAGCTTAGATTCAAGCTACAATGAGCAGTTCTTC
-	-	TRBV20-1	TRBJ1-1	CSASSTEAFF	TGCAGTGCCTCAAGTACTGAAGCTTTCTTT
TRBD1	-	TRBV2	TRBJ1-2	CASSRDRDGYTF	TGTGCCAGCAGCCGGGACAGGGACGGCTACACCTTC
TRBD1	-	TRBV2	TRBJ2-7	CASSEGGTGVYEQYF	TGTGCCAGCAGTGAAGGAGGGACAGGGGTTTACGAGCAGTACTTC
TRBD1	-	TRBV10-3	TRBJ1-1	CAIKQGSGNTEAFF	TGTGCCATCAAACAGGGGTCAGGGAACACTGAAGCTTTCTTT
TRBD2	-	TRBV5-4	TRBJ2-3	CASSSGGPGTDTQYF	TGTGCCAGCAGCAGCGGGGGGCCGGGCACAGATACGCAGTATTTT
TRBD1	-	TRBV2	TRBJ1-2	CASAGTALYGYTF	TGTGCCAGTGCTGGGACAGCCCTCTATGGCTACACCTTC
-	-	TRBV5-4	TRBJ1-1	CASSPRSSYEAFF	TGTGCCAGCAGCCCCCGTAGTAGCTATGAAGCTTTCTTT
-	once	TRBV28	TRBJ2-5	CASSNRQALRETQYF	TGTGCCAGCTCCAACCGACAGGCTTTACGGGAGACCCAGTACTTC
-	-	TRBV7-8	TRBJ1-1	CASSLGQMNTEAFF	TGTGCCAGCAGCTTAGGGCAAATGAACACTGAAGCTTTCTTT
-	-	TRBV2	TRBJ2-7	CASGLGQGVDEQYF	TGTGCCAGCGGGTTGGGCCAGGGCGTCGACGAGCAGTACTTC
TRBD2	once	TRBV5-4	TRBJ2-3	CASSSGLAGGGTDTQYF	TGTGCCAGCAGCTCGGGACTAGCGGGGGGTGGCACAGATACGCAGTATTTT
-	-	TRBV5-1	TRBJ2-5	CASSSPDTGTGGGETQYF	TGCGCCAGCAGCTCCCCGGATACCGGGACAGGCGGGGGGGAGACCCAGTACTTC
-	-	TRBV6-1	TRBJ2-7	CASSGTGTIREQYF	TGTGCCAGCAGTGGAACCGGGACCATCCGTGAGCAGTACTTC
-	-	TRBV5-1	TRBJ2-7	CASSPEGAGGYEQYF	TGCGCCAGCAGCCCGGAGGGGGCGGGTGGCTACGAGCAGTACTTC
-	-	TRBV5-1	TRBJ1-1	CASSLEGRGTEAFF	TGCGCCAGCAGCTTGGAGGGTAGGGGCACTGAAGCTTTCTTT
TRBD1	-	TRBV2	TRBJ1-2	CASSAQKGQGASGYTF	TGTGCCAGCAGTGCACAAAAGGGACAGGGGGCGTCAGGATACACCTTC
TRBD1	-	TRBV14	TRBJ1-6	CASSQEWTGRNSPLHF	TGTGCCAGCAGCCAAGAGTGGACAGGGAGAAATTCACCCCTCCACTTT
TRBD2	few	TRBV9	TRBJ2-5	CASSVAGGETQYF	TGTGCCAGCAGCGTAGCGGGGGGGGAGACCCAGTACTTC
-	-	TRBV5-1	TRBJ2-3	CASSSEVDTQYF	TGCGCCAGCAGCTCAGAAGTGGATACGCAGTATTTT
-	-	TRBV5-1	TRBJ1-2	CASSLGQATPVGYTF	TGCGCCAGCAGCTTGGGGCAGGCCACCCCTGTAGGCTACACCTTC
TRBD2	-	TRBV18	TRBJ2-7	CASSPPTVRLADSYEQYF	TGTGCCAGCTCACCACCCACCGTCCGACTAGCGGACTCCTACGAGCAGTACTTC
-	-	TRBV4-1	TRBJ2-7	CASSQDYQGLISYEQYF	TGCGCCAGCAGCCAAGATTACCAGGGACTTATTTCCTACGAGCAGTACTTC
TRBD1	-	TRBV7-9	TRBJ1-2	CASSPGGRGLLRPDYGYTF	TGTGCCAGCAGCCCAGGGGGCAGGGGGCTTCTCCGTCCTGACTATGGCTACACCTTC
-	-	TRBV7-9	TRBJ1-1	CASSLKSAGRNTEAFF	TGTGCCAGCAGCTTAAAATCGGCAGGGAGAAACACTGAAGCTTTCTTT
-	-	TRBV5-5	TRBJ1-2	CASSLVVKGLYGYTF	TGTGCCAGCAGCTTAGTGGTGAAGGGTCTCTATGGCTACACCTTC
TRBD1	-	TRBV5-1	TRBJ1-4	CASSRGDSTNEKLFF	TGCGCCAGCAGCCGGGGGGACAGCACTAATGAAAAACTGTTTTTT
-	-	TRBV5-1	TRBJ1-1	CASRQGSTDTEAFF	TGCGCCAGTCGTCAGGGGTCCACGGACACTGAAGCTTTCTTT
-	-	TRBV21-1	TRBJ2-3	CASSRGQEKTDTQYF	TGTGCCAGCAGCCGCGGACAGGAAAAGACAGATACGCAGTATTTT